The T cell receptor beta chain under discussion was sequenced for a study of blood T cells in healthy people across ages. This clonotype was observed many times. As yet, its antigen is unknown. Primed by a sample-barcoded 5' primer and a J-beta primer mix, a second PCR proceeded for about 7 to 11 cycles. Each cDNA molecule carried a tag from a template-switch adaptor that contained 12 random nucleotides. TCRdb re-called the 5' RACE reads through MiXCR, storing one row per CDR3 protein. Of around 800,000 distinct CDR3 sequences listed, about half are singletons. Total RNA, at least 6 micrograms per sample, came from PBMCs. The CDR3 sequence is 14 residues long. The germline CDR1 and CDR2 sequences are SGHAT and FQNNGV. Trimming removed 3 bases from V and 9 bases from J; junction bases left unmatched: 3. General study results and limits: TCR beta diversity per million T cells fell roughly linearly with age.

Material: blood. The TCR comes from a man older than 75 in good health. The chain recombines TRBV11-2 with TRBJ2-4; 12 positions agree with TRBD2. The CDR3 is CASSLGLAGSIQYF. CDR3 nucleotide sequence: TGTGCCAGCAGCTTGGGACTAGCGGGCTCCATTCAGTACTTC.